The source of this T cell receptor beta chain is a study of shared clonotypes between healthy human individuals. Germline CDR1 is MNHNS and CDR2 is SASEGT. Trimming removed 6 bases at V and 0 bases at J, with 7 bases between. CDR3 length: 13 amino acids. A note on this clone: The antigen is not known.

Findings of the study overall: Generation probabilities of non-shared clonotypes were lower (relative to those shared by all four donors).

TCRdb keeps only in-frame clones here, not all; method: immunoSEQ multiplex PCR. The sample lists approximately 1.5 million clones, 98% to 99% occurring once. The rearrangement joins TRBV6-1 to TRBJ2-3; D is unclear. Sequences were obtained from naive CD4+ T cells sorted from blood. Subset indicated: CD45RA+ positively selected. This receptor was identified in a man between 25 and 39 years old in good health. CDR3 residues: CASRKTSTDTQYF. The DNA of the CDR3 is TGTGCCAGCAGAAAGACTAGCACAGATACGCAGTATTTT.